These 30 T cell receptor beta chains share one sample of origin, sequenced in a study of T cells and copy number aberrations in small-cell lung cancer (dated by TCRdb to the early 2020s). The library was prepared using the immunoSEQ multiplex PCR assay. Sourced from immuneACCESS, this table was stored by TCRdb with only in-frame sequences that have V and J called. A share of the clones is absent; for the studies checked, an unresolved V gene accounts for under half, and the remainder has no known explanation. The sample table shows around 6,200 clones, and around 77% are seen once. Around 8.1% of the sample is taken by the ten largest. Sequencing was done on a sample of tumor tissue. The receptors here all came from a man aged 50-59 years with small cell lung cancer.

This clone has just a few counts. V is TRBV14 and J is TRBJ2-3; no firm D call. CDR1 is SGHDN and CDR2 is FVKESK in the germline V gene. V lost 4 bases and J lost 5, with 10 bases in between. CDR3 length: 13 amino acids. The CDR3, as DNA: TGTGCCAGCAGCCGCCCTGAGGAAGATACGCAGTATTTT. Its translation is CASSRPEEDTQYF.

This chain joins TRBV28 and TRBJ2-3, with 8 nucleotides matching TRBD2. Germline-derived CDR1 and CDR2 are MDHEN and SYDVKM. J lost 7 bases, V lost 4 bases, and 10 bases had no gene match. This CDR3 is built from 15 residues. CDR3: CASSSSPGGANTQYF. CDR3 nucleotide sequence: TGTGCCAGCAGTTCCTCGCCGGGAGGGGCGAATACGCAGTATTTT.

Comment on this clone: In the same sample, other DNA sequences code for this CDR3. The chain links TRBV9 to TRBJ1-3, with a tentative D call TRBD1 (5 bases). V lost 4 bases and J lost 4, with 9 bases in between. The germline V gene encodes CDR1 SGDLS and CDR2 YYNGEE. The CDR3 is 13 residues long. Here the CDR3 DNA reads TGTGCCAGCAGCCGCGGGGACGGAAACACCATATATTTT. Translated, it gives CASSRGDGNTIYF.

J is TRBJ2-4 and V is TRBV11-1; TRBD1 matches 7 bases. Germline CDR1 is SGHAT and CDR2 is FQDESV (reference sequence). Trimming removed 5 bases from V and 6 bases from J; junction bases left unmatched: 10. There are 15 residues in the CDR3. The CDR3, as DNA: TGTGCCAGCAGCCTAGATCCGGGACAGTCAAACATTCAGTACTTC. Protein: CASSLDPGQSNIQYF.

This clone was observed a single time. The DNA for the CDR3 is TGTGCCAGCAGCTCAGGGACAGGGGGCGGCGAGCAGTACTTC. Translating gives CASSSGTGGGEQYF. The chain joins TRBV11-3 to TRBJ2-7, with 12 bases that match TRBD1. V dropped 4 bases and J dropped 6; count of bases not matched to a gene: 4. Per germline, CDR1 SGHNT and CDR2 YENEEA. The CDR3 runs to 14 residues.

This clone is judged medium-sized. J is TRBJ2-4 and V is TRBV7-9; D gene unclear. Germline CDR1 reads SEHNR; CDR2 reads FQNEAQ (reference sequence). The CDR3 has 16 amino acids. V lost 5 bases and J 1 base, leaving 15 bases between the germline ends. Here the CDR3 reads CASSPTGGPAKNIQYF. The CDR3 DNA follows: TGTGCCAGCAGCCCAACTGGCGGCCCGGCCAAAAACATTCAGTACTTC.

The chain couples TRBV28 to TRBJ2-7, with D unclear. The CDR3 is made up of 14 amino acids. Trimming cost V 8 bases and J 3 bases, with 17 bases left between them. Germline loops: CDR1 MDHEN, CDR2 SYDVKM. Here the CDR3 reads CASALRITYYEQYF. DNA of the CDR3: TGTGCCAGCGCCCTACGTATCACCTACTACGAGCAGTACTTC.

The V call is TRBV29-1, the J call TRBJ2-7; no clear D gene. From germline, CDR1 is SQVTM and CDR2 ANQGSEA. The CDR3 contains 13 residues. Trimming pared 7 bases from V and 0 bases from J, leaving 13 bases between. The CDR3 spells CSARTETSYEQYF. The CDR3, as DNA: TGCAGCGCGCGGACGGAGACCTCCTACGAGCAGTACTTC.

The table lists this clone with a few counts. V and J are TRBV18 and TRBJ2-5; D remains ambiguous. This CDR3 region has 14 residues. Trimming left V 0 bases short and J 1 base short, with 6 bases between. The germline V gene has CDR1 KGHSH and CDR2 LQKENI. Here the CDR3 reads CASSPPWTQETQYF. The DNA for the CDR3 is TGTGCCAGCTCACCACCTTGGACCCAAGAGACCCAGTACTTC.

The gene calls are TRBV7-2 and TRBJ2-3; D may be TRBD2 (5 bases). Germline-derived CDR1 and CDR2 are SGHTA and FQGNSA. With 5 bases removed from V and 2 bases from J, the gap between germline ends came to 11 bases. The length of the CDR3 is 14 residues. The CDR3 region has the DNA TGTGCCAGCAGCCCCGGACTTACCACAGATACGCAGTATTTT. Its translation: CASSPGLTTDTQYF.

This clone was seen more than once but under ten times. The chain combines TRBV6-1 with TRBJ2-4; D remains unclear. The CDR3 totals 12 residues. Trimming shortened V by 7 bases and J by 1 base, and 5 bases separated the two germline ends. Germline lookup yields CDR1 MNHNS and CDR2 SASEGT. CDR3 nucleotide sequence: TGTGCCAGCACCGGGGCCAAAAACATTCAGTACTTC. The encoded protein is CASTGAKNIQYF.

This clone was detected a few times. The chain joins TRBV29-1 to TRBJ1-4; D perhaps matches TRBD1 (5 bases). CDR1 SQVTM and CDR2 ANQGSEA come from the germline V gene. Deletions cut 5 bases from V and 3 bases from J, with 13 bases between. The CDR3 is 14 residues long. CDR3 in DNA: TGCAGCGTTCTCGGCCGGGGGGCTAATGAAAAACTGTTTTTT. Translation: CSVLGRGANEKLFF. Looking up the rest from reference TRBV29-1 and TRBJ1-4 gives the full variable domain: SAVISQKPSRDICQRGTSLTIQCQVDSQVTMMFWYRQQPGQSLTLIATANQGSEATYESGFVIDKFPISRPNLTFSTLTVSNMSPEDSSIYLCSVLGRGANEKLFFGSGTQLSVL.

The V and J genes are TRBV21-1 and TRBJ2-3; the D call of TRBD1 is as the table states it, not checked on the DNA. TRBV21-1 is deemed a pseudogene. This CDR3 has 17 amino acids. DNA of the CDR3: TGTGCCAGCAGCAAAAATTCATGGGACAGGGGTACAGATACGCAGTATTTT. Protein sequence: CASSKNSWDRGTDTQYF.

The chain uses TRBV4-1 and TRBJ2-1, with D perhaps TRBD1 (7 bases). Trimming shortened V by 1 base and J by 4 bases, and 14 bases separated the two germline ends. Germline-derived CDR1 and CDR2 are MGHRA and YSYEKL. The CDR3 length is 16 residues. The CDR3 reads CASSQGAGQKYNEQFF. In nucleotides, the CDR3 is TGCGCCAGCAGCCAAGGGGCGGGACAGAAATACAATGAGCAGTTCTTC.

The genes are TRBV29-1 and TRBJ2-1; TRBD1 agrees at 9 bases. CDR3 length: 13 residues. Looked up from germline, CDR1 is SQVTM and CDR2 is ANQGSEA. The J segment lost 8 bases and the V segment lost 6 bases, leaving 8 bases of the junction unmatched. The CDR3 nucleotides are TGCAGCGTCGACAGGGGGATAGGAGATGAGCAGTTCTTC. It encodes CSVDRGIGDEQFF.

This clone is a singleton in its sample. The chain links TRBV9 to TRBJ2-7; 13 bases line up with TRBD2. The CDR3 is made up of 15 amino acids. V lost 6 bases to trimming and J lost 7 bases; unmatched junction nucleotides: 10. Germline CDR1 is SGDLS and CDR2 is YYNGEE. CDR3 sequence reads: CASNPEGTSGTEQYF. CDR3 coding DNA: TGTGCCAGCAACCCCGAAGGGACTAGCGGGACGGAGCAGTACTTC. Filled out from reference TRBV9 and TRBJ2-7, the complete variable domain reads DSGVTQTPKHLITATGQRVTLRCSPRSGDLSVYWYQQSLDQGLQFLIQYYNGEERAKGNILERFSAQQFPDLHSELNLSSLELGDSALYFCASNPEGTSGTEQYFGPGTRLTVT.

The chain couples TRBV13 to TRBJ2-3; no firm D call. This CDR3 is 14 amino acids long. Between the trimmed V and J ends, which lost 1 base and 1 base, there was a span of 6 bases. Germline lookup yields CDR1 PRHDT and CDR2 FYEKMQ (reference sequence). The CDR3 nucleotides read TGTGCCAGCAGCTTAGATCAGCGCACAGATACGCAGTATTTT. This translates into CASSLDQRTDTQYF. The variable domain in full, with the rest retrieved from reference TRBV13 and TRBJ2-3, is AAGVIQSPRHLIKEKRETATLKCYPIPRHDTVYWYQQGPGQDPQFLISFYEKMQSDKGSIPDRFSAQQFSDYHSELNMSSLELGDSALYFCASSLDQRTDTQYFGPGTRLTVL.

This clone occurred a few times. The chain links TRBV27 to TRBJ2-7, with D possibly matching TRBD2 (8 bases). Trimming removed 0 bases from V and 3 bases from J, with 21 bases in between. CDR1 is MNHEY and CDR2 is SMNVEV in the germline V gene (reference sequence). The CDR3 runs 18 residues. CDR3 in DNA: TGTGCCAGCAGTTTATCCAGTCCTTTAGCGGGACAGATCTACGAGCAGTACTTC. Encoded protein: CASSLSSPLAGQIYEQYF.

The chain is built from TRBV20-1 and TRBJ1-1; D remains unclear. Trimming stripped 7 bases from V and 6 bases from J, with 3 bases between. Germline V gene data show CDR1 as DFQATT and CDR2 as SNEGSKA (reference sequence). The CDR3 is 8 residues long. The CDR3: CSGAEAFF. Here the CDR3 DNA reads TGCAGTGGGGCTGAAGCTTTCTTT.

The CDR3 reads CASRQNRVVPYEQYF. In DNA form, the CDR3 reads TGTGCCAGCAGGCAGAACAGGGTAGTCCCCTACGAGCAGTACTTC. The J gene is TRBJ2-7, the V gene TRBV11-2; TRBD1 is a possible D gene (6 bases). V lost 6 bases and J 2 bases, leaving 17 bases between the germline ends. In germline, CDR1 is SGHAT, CDR2 FQNNGV. The CDR3 contains 15 residues.

The V call is TRBV27, the J call TRBJ2-3, with TRBD1 matching 7 bases. CDR3 size: 17 residues. The J segment lost 3 bases and the V segment lost 2 bases, leaving 11 bases of the junction unmatched. Germline V lookup: CDR1 MNHEY, CDR2 SMNVEV (reference sequence). As DNA, the CDR3 is TGTGCCAGCAGTTTACTAACGACAGGGATTACTACAGATACGCAGTATTTT. Translated, it gives CASSLLTTGITTDTQYF.

The rearrangement joins TRBV6-5 to TRBJ1-5, with a possible D match to TRBD1 (5 bases). With 6 bases removed from V and 7 bases from J, the gap between germline ends came to 13 bases. Germline V gene lookup returns CDR1 MNHEY and CDR2 SVGAGI. This CDR3 has 13 residues. Written as DNA, the CDR3 is TGTGCCAGCAGCCAGACAGCAGGGCAGCCCCAGCATTTT. Translated, it gives CASSQTAGQPQHF.

Comments on this clone: Relative to the germline gene, one junction end is altered; a read error may explain this. The chain couples TRBV27 to TRBJ2-1, with D possibly TRBD2 on 6 matching bases. The CDR3 is 19 residues long. Germline V gene data show CDR1 as MNHEY and CDR2 as SMNVEV (reference sequence). The CDR3 loop reads CASSLSEILARHSYNEQFF. The CDR3 region has the DNA TGTGCCAGCAGCTTATCTGAGATCCTAGCGCGACACTCCTACAATGAGCAGTTCTTC.

The chain links TRBV27 to TRBJ2-2, with TRBD2 as a possible D gene (5 bases). Germline CDR1 is MNHEY and CDR2 is SMNVEV (reference sequence). CDR3 length: 15 residues. V was cut by 4 bases and J by 7 bases, with 16 bases left in between. In DNA, the CDR3 is TGTGCCAGCAGTTATTTTGCGGGCCCGAACGGGGAGCTGTTTTTT. Protein sequence: CASSYFAGPNGELFF.

This chain links TRBV7-6 with TRBJ2-3; 11 nucleotides match TRBD2. Trimming at V came to 1 base and at J to 2 bases, leaving 11 bases not matched to a gene. CDR3 length: 19 amino acids. Per the germline V gene, CDR1 is SGHVS and CDR2 is FNYEAQ. The CDR3 here is CASSLDPGLAETYTDTQYF. CDR3 in DNA: TGTGCCAGCAGCTTAGACCCGGGACTAGCGGAAACCTACACAGATACGCAGTATTTT.

V gene TRBV5-1 combines with J gene TRBJ1-1, with TRBD1 matching over 9 bases. The CDR3 has 18 amino acids. Germline trimming cut 1 base from V and 8 bases from J; bases unmatched to any gene: 18. The V gene's germline CDR1 is SGHRS and CDR2 YFSETQ. In DNA, the CDR3 is TGCGCCAGCAGCTTGCAGCCGGGACAGGGAGGTGGGGGCGTAGAAGCTTTCTTT. Protein sequence: CASSLQPGQGGGGVEAFF.

This chain connects TRBV28 to TRBJ2-5; 7 bases fit TRBD1. CDR1 and CDR2 from the germline V gene are MDHEN and SYDVKM. Trimming cost V 6 bases and J 2 bases; bases outside gene matches: 6. This CDR3 is 14 amino acids long. The CDR3 region has the DNA TGTGCCAGCAGACGGGGACAGATTCAAGAGACCCAGTACTTC. This sequence encodes CASRRGQIQETQYF.

V and J are TRBV7-2 and TRBJ2-2; maybe TRBD1 (6 bases). V lost 5 bases and J 4 bases, leaving 14 bases between the germline ends. Per germline, CDR1 SGHTA and CDR2 FQGNSA. CDR3 length: 15 amino acids. Written as DNA, the CDR3 is TGTGCCAGCAGCCAGACAGGAAGGGTCACCGGGGAGCTGTTTTTT. Translated, it gives CASSQTGRVTGELFF.

The chain couples TRBV25-1 to TRBJ1-2, with D perhaps matching TRBD1 (5 bases). This CDR3 is 13 amino acids long. Germline V lookup: CDR1 MGHDK, CDR2 SYGVNS. V dropped 5 bases and J dropped 4 bases, with 11 bases sitting between them. CDR3 region: CASSWAGAYGYTF. The CDR3 DNA reads as TGTGCCAGCAGTTGGGCCGGGGCCTATGGCTACACCTTC.

The chain combines TRBV6-1 with TRBJ1-1; D gene uncertain. The V end was cut by 7 bases, the J end by 7 bases, with 19 bases between. Germline V lookup: CDR1 MNHNS, CDR2 SASEGT. The CDR3 loop spans 14 amino acids. CDR3 sequence: CASIQKVEKGEAFF. Written as DNA, the CDR3 is TGTGCCAGCATCCAGAAAGTAGAAAAGGGTGAAGCTTTCTTT.